This TCR beta chain was obtained from a study of blood T cell repertoires in COVID-19. TCRdb keeps only in-frame clones here, not all; method: immunoSEQ multiplex PCR. The sample yields around 92,000 clones, about 86% seen once. CDR1 and CDR2 (germline): SGHRS, YFSETQ. Germline trimming cut 1 base from V and 4 bases from J; bases unmatched to any gene: 4. The CDR3 runs 15 residues. This clone was recorded once. The sample consisted of peripheral blood. This TCR came from a woman in her sixties in a cohort sampled during active or convalescent COVID-19. The chain uses TRBV5-1 and TRBJ1-5, with 8 bases lining up with TRBD1. This CDR3 reads CASSLSGQANQPQHF. In DNA form, the CDR3 reads TGCGCCAGCAGCTTGTCGGGACAGGCTAATCAGCCCCAGCATTTT.